This section outlines one T cell receptor beta chain sequence together with its context. Original processing notes: Researchers report that nucleated cell counts were estimated from reference gene primer amplification. Assay used: immunoSEQ multiplex PCR; TCRdb lists only in-frame clones, some missing. V, J and clone size are those of that table, while D and trimming were read from the DNA. The table has 150,000 to 190,000 clones, 80% to 90% seen once. This sample is part of a study of blood T cell repertoires in COVID-19. Study overall: From T cells, B-cell-depleted T cells, or PBMCs came the material, which was cDNA or gDNA.

The ends were cut back, 4 bases at V and 5 bases at J, with 13 bases in the middle. Germline V gene sequence: CDR1 MNHEY, CDR2 SMNVEV (reference sequence). This CDR3 is 14 amino acids long. This study enrolled people aged about 18 to 100 from around 26 US geographic areas. Assignments of participants to cohorts depended upon their own reported clinical history. This chain links TRBV27 with TRBJ2-3; a weak D match, TRBD2 (5 bases). The TCR comes from a man in his forties or fifties who had recovered from COVID-19. Source material: PBMCs or T cells enriched from blood (not recorded which). The CDR3: CASSWRTRQDTQYF. CDR3 nucleotides: TGTGCCAGCAGTTGGAGGACTCGTCAAGATACGCAGTATTTT.